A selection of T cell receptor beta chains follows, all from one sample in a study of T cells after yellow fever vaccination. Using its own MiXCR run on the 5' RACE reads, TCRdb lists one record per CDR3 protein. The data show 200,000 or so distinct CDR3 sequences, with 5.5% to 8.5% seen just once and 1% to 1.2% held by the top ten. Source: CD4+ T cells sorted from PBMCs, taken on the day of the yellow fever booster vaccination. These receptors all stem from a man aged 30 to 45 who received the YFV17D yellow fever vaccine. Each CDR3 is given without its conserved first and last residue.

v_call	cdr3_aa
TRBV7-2	ASSLVTRGGTDTQY
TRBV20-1	SASVTDTQY
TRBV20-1	SAQSGSPLREQF
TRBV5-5	ASSWGQLSGELF
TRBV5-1	ASSLGSQETQY
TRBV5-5	ASTRHLQGRGDQPQH
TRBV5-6	ASSAPGLAYNEQF
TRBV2	ASEQLQGETQY
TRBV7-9	ASSDRNTDTQY
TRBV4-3	ASSQGGSLNTEAF
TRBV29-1	SVGSGTGGNGEQF
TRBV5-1	ASSLGTGVYEQY
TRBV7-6	ASSLGIAGLNEQF
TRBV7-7	ASRSPGDTGELF
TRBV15	ATSRDGQGVNEQF
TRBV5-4	ASSGRDPSRTDTQY
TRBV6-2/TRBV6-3	ASRLAGSKETQY
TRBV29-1	SGSGENTGELF
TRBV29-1	SVYSGGGGYT
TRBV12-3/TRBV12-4	ASSGGTGNTGELF
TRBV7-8	ASSQHNRDKNIQY
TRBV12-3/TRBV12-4	ASRGASGEQY
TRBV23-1	ASKSWNEQY
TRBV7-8	ASTSGQPNEKLF
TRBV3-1	ASSQNQLAEQF
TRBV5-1	ASSDPRGGTEAF